Below are 10 T cell receptor beta chains sequenced from a single sample in a study of shared clonotypes between healthy human individuals. The method was immunoSEQ multiplex PCR; TCRdb's version includes in-frame clones alone and lacks a portion of them. The sample holds about 1.1 million clones, 60% to 85% seen once. The sequencing input was memory CD4+ T cells from PBMCs. Subset given: CD45RA-negative fraction. The receptor set was obtained from a man between 18 and 29 years old in good health. Some clones in this sample may be carry-over from other donors' samples.

In its sample, this clone was seen once. V usage is TRBV19 and J usage is TRBJ1-5, with D tentatively TRBD1 (6 bases). Trimming took 3 bases from V and 1 from J, leaving 13 bases between them. The V gene's germline CDR1 is LNHDA and CDR2 SQIVND (reference sequence). This CDR3 is built from 16 residues. CDR3 bases: TGTGCCAGTAGTATGGTGGGACAATTAAGCAATCAGCCCCAGCATTTT. Amino acids: CASSMVGQLSNQPQHF.

The J gene is TRBJ2-5, the V gene TRBV29-1; TRBD2 might be the D (7 bases). V was shortened by 5 bases and J by 5 bases, with 21 bases between the two germline ends. Germline assignment: CDR1 SQVTM and CDR2 ANQGSEA. This CDR3 has 15 amino acids. CDR3 coding DNA: TGCAGCGTTAGACCCGAGGGGGGGTCGTGGGAGACCCAGTACTTC. It codes for CSVRPEGGSWETQYF.

This clone was recorded only once. The rearrangement joins TRBV30 to TRBJ2-1, with a tentative D call TRBD2 (7 bases). This CDR3 spans 16 amino acids. Germline lookup yields CDR1 GTSNPN and CDR2 SVGIG (reference sequence). Trimming left V 4 bases short and J 9 bases short, with 25 bases between. CDR3 amino acids: CAWTPRGGLGAIEQFF. The CDR3 DNA reads TGTGCCTGGACCCCCCGGGGAGGGCTGGGGGCTATTGAGCAGTTCTTC.

The chain joins TRBV28 to TRBJ2-1; tentatively, D is TRBD1 (5 bases). V lost 1 base to trimming and J lost 3 bases, with 10 bases between them. The CDR3 spans 15 residues. In germline, CDR1 is MDHEN, CDR2 SYDVKM. The CDR3 DNA reads TGTGCCAGCAGTTTATTGTCCCAGGGCTACAATGAGCAGTTCTTC. As protein: CASSLLSQGYNEQFF.

The V gene is TRBV28, the J gene TRBJ1-2; TRBD1 aligns across 7 bases. Germline trimming cut 8 bases from V and 8 bases from J; bases unmatched to any gene: 14. From germline, CDR1 is MDHEN and CDR2 SYDVKM. The CDR3 covers 14 residues. CDR3 DNA: TGTGCCAGCGGGGCAGGGGGGGCCTATTTGGGCTACACCTTC. Encoded protein: CASGAGGAYLGYTF.

The chain combines TRBV14 with TRBJ1-4; D unclear. V was clipped by 4 bases and J by 10 bases, with 19 bases between them. The CDR3 has 15 amino acids. Germline CDR1 and CDR2: SGHDN and FVKESK. CDR3 DNA: TGTGCCAGCAGCCGGTCCGCCTCCTTCGGAGTAAAACTGTTTTTT. The encoded protein is CASSRSASFGVKLFF.

V and J are TRBV7-9 and TRBJ2-3, with D maybe TRBD1 (5 bases). Trimming cost V 4 bases and J 3 bases, with 14 bases left between them. This CDR3 region has 15 residues. Germline CDR1 and CDR2: SEHNR and FQNEAQ (reference sequence). Here the CDR3 reads CASSSRKRGTDTQYF. CDR3 coding DNA: TGTGCCAGCAGCTCCCGAAAAAGGGGAACAGATACGCAGTATTTT.

The chain uses TRBV11-2 and TRBJ2-3; D might be TRBD1 (6 bases). The CDR3 consists of 16 residues. From germline, CDR1 is SGHAT and CDR2 FQNNGV. V lost 5 bases to trimming and J lost 3 bases, with 18 bases between them. The CDR3, as DNA: TGTGCCAGCAGCCTAAACCCCAGGACAGTTACAGATACGCAGTATTTT. Protein product: CASSLNPRTVTDTQYF.

This rearrangement joins TRBV7-2 to TRBJ1-4; D is undetermined. Germline assignment: CDR1 SGHTA and CDR2 FQGNSA. With 1 base removed from V and 8 bases from J, the gap between germline ends came to 11 bases. The CDR3 runs to 14 residues. Here the CDR3 reads CASSLGGGGEKLFF. The CDR3 nucleotides are TGTGCCAGCAGCTTAGGGGGAGGAGGGGAAAAACTGTTTTTT.

As concerns this clone: A single base separates this from a much larger clone, so it may be a read error. Other DNA sequences in this sample translate to the same CDR3. This chain uses TRBV5-4 with TRBJ2-7, with D perhaps TRBD1 (5 bases). Germline V gene lookup returns CDR1 SGHNT and CDR2 YYREEE (reference sequence). The CDR3 contains 12 residues. Trimming cost V 3 bases and J 3 bases, with 7 bases left between them. Written as DNA, the CDR3 is TGTGCCAGCAGCTCCCAGGGCTACGAGCAGTACTTC. This translates into CASSSQGYEQYF. Full variable domain (rest looked up from reference TRBV5-4 and TRBJ2-7): ETGVTQSPTHLIKTRGQQVTLRCSSQSGHNTVSWYQQALGQGPQFIFQYYREEENGRGNFPPRFSGLQFPNYSSELNVNALELDDSALYLCASSSQGYEQYFGPGTRLTVT.